The present entry profiles one T cell receptor beta chain with its context. No antigen is known for it. 60 Vbeta and 13 Jbeta primers were used in PCR. The repertoire was sequenced with immunoSEQ multiplex PCR; TCRdb's copy has only in-frame clones and lacks some. Here the sample spans 90,000 or so clones, 65% being singletons. The record originates from a study of cytomegalovirus exposure and HLA in healthy donors. Looking at the study overall: Of all 400 or so donors who were genotyped, 75% to 85% belonged to the Caucasian-associated ancestry cluster. Study conclusions and caveats: Later, an analysis showed that TCR beta chains associated with HLA were more clonally expanded than others that were equally common. It was only CMV serostatus that was available as immune exposure information. Apparent HLA restriction characterized most CMV-associated TCR beta chains in a later analysis.

Trimming stripped 7 bases from V and 4 bases from J, with 16 bases between. CDR1 and CDR2 (germline): SQVTM, ANQGSEA. This CDR3 spans 13 amino acids. The source material was PBMCs. The chain has TRBV29-1 and TRBJ1-1; maybe TRBD1 (6 bases). The receptor was derived from a boy aged 5-17 years in good health and CMV-seropositive. This CDR3 is CSGISGEGTEAFF. DNA of the CDR3: TGCAGCGGAATTTCAGGGGAGGGCACTGAAGCTTTCTTT.